One and the same sample provided the 26 T cell receptor beta chains below, sequenced in a study of memory B cells and T cells in multiple sclerosis. Produced via immunoSEQ multiplex PCR; TCRdb's table is partial and in-frame only. This sample carries 35,000 to 55,000 clones, about four fifths of them seen once, and the ten largest clones take about 1.1%. After stimulus-free culture, autoproliferating CFSE-dim and non-proliferating CFSE-high T cells were sequenced separately. Cultures began with roughly 49 million CFSE-labeled PBMCs, unstimulated for 6 to 7 days, with replicate wells pooled. Their antigen targets remain unknown. The source material was PBMCs from blood kept in culture. Every receptor here comes from a human donor with multiple sclerosis.

This chain joins TRBV4-2 and TRBJ1-6; D gene uncertain. V lost 0 bases and J lost 11, with 8 bases in between. Germline V gives CDR1 LGHNA, CDR2 YNFKEQ. The CDR3 has 13 residues. This CDR3 is CASSQEKGTPLHF. The CDR3 DNA is TGTGCCAGCAGCCAAGAAAAGGGCACACCCCTCCACTTT.

J is TRBJ2-3 and V is TRBV5-4; TRBD2 matches 9 bases. Germline V gene lookup returns CDR1 SGHNT and CDR2 YYREEE (reference sequence). The CDR3 runs to 16 residues. V dropped 4 bases and J dropped 6; count of bases not matched to a gene: 12. The CDR3 reads CASSLRTSVTSDTQYF. The CDR3 DNA reads TGTGCCAGCAGCCTGAGGACTAGCGTGACATCCGATACGCAGTATTTT.

This chain links TRBV19 with TRBJ2-5; D is perhaps TRBD1 (6 bases). Germline V lookup: CDR1 LNHDA, CDR2 SQIVND (reference sequence). CDR3 length: 13 amino acids. The V end lost 5 bases, the J end lost 1 base, and 8 bases lay between the germline ends. In DNA form, the CDR3 reads TGTGCCAGTAGTCAGGACAGCCAAGAGACCCAGTACTTC. Protein sequence: CASSQDSQETQYF. The variable domain in full, with the rest retrieved from reference TRBV19 and TRBJ2-5, is DGGITQSPKYLFRKEGQNVTLSCEQNLNHDAMYWYRQDPGQGLRLIYYSQIVNDFQKGDIAEGYSVSREKKESFPLTVTSAQKNPTAFYLCASSQDSQETQYFGPGTRLLVL.

V usage is TRBV7-8 and J usage is TRBJ2-7; the match to TRBD2 covers 13 bases. V trimming: 4 bases; J trimming: 3 bases; junction bases outside the gene matches: 3. This CDR3 region has 15 residues. The germline CDR1 and CDR2 sequences are SGHVS and FQNEAQ. The CDR3 here is CASSSGLAGVYEQYF. In nucleotides, the CDR3 is TGTGCCAGCAGCTCCGGACTAGCGGGGGTCTACGAGCAGTACTTC. The entire variable domain, with the rest obtained from reference TRBV7-8 and TRBJ2-7, is as follows: GAGVSQSPRYKVAKRGQDVALRCDPISGHVSLFWYQQALGQGPEFLTYFQNEAQLDKSGLPSDRFFAERPEGSVSTLKIQRTQQEDSAVYLCASSSGLAGVYEQYFGPGTRLTVT.

This clone was counted only a few times. The chain uses TRBV7-6 and TRBJ1-1, with 8 bases matching TRBD1. V lost 4 bases and J lost 4; bases outside the gene matches: 8. The CDR3 contains 15 residues. Germline assignment: CDR1 SGHVS and CDR2 FNYEAQ. The CDR3 sequence is CASSYGTGRGTEAFF. As DNA, the CDR3 is TGTGCCAGCAGCTATGGGACAGGACGTGGCACTGAAGCTTTCTTT.

This chain connects TRBV10-1 to TRBJ2-1, with unresolved D. The germline gives CDR1 WNHNN, CDR2 SYGVQD (reference sequence). V was clipped by 4 bases and J by 8 bases, with 12 bases between them. This CDR3 has 13 amino acids. The CDR3 reads CASSASSVHEQFF. The CDR3 DNA reads TGCGCCAGCAGTGCTAGTTCTGTGCATGAGCAGTTCTTC.

The chain couples TRBV7-8 to TRBJ2-7, with 7 bases aligning to TRBD1. The V gene's germline CDR1 is SGHVS and CDR2 FQNEAQ. The CDR3 contains 15 residues. J gave up 7 bases and V 4 bases, and 13 bases lay outside the gene matches. CDR3: CASSSSTGLEGEQYF. In DNA form, the CDR3 reads TGTGCCAGCAGCTCGTCGACAGGGCTAGAGGGGGAGCAGTACTTC.

The CDR3 sequence: CASSLFPQDLNEKLFF. CDR3 coding DNA: TGTGCCAGCAGCTTATTCCCACAGGACCTAAATGAAAAACTGTTTTTT. The chain combines TRBV7-9 with TRBJ1-4, with D possibly matching TRBD1 (5 bases). Germline CDR1 SEHNR, CDR2 FQNEAQ (reference sequence). Trimming left V 2 bases short and J 5 bases short, with 15 bases between. This CDR3 spans 16 amino acids.

The chain has TRBV6-5 and TRBJ2-5; D is possibly TRBD2 (7 bases). V lost 2 bases to trimming and J lost 0 bases, with 10 bases between them. Germline V lookup: CDR1 MNHEY, CDR2 SVGAGI. This CDR3 spans 15 amino acids. The CDR3: CASSYGGGHQETQYF. The CDR3 DNA reads TGTGCCAGCAGTTACGGGGGGGGCCACCAAGAGACCCAGTACTTC.

The chain combines TRBV4-3 with TRBJ2-5; D is perhaps TRBD1 or TRBD2 (5 bases each). The CDR3 is 17 residues long. Germline assignment: CDR1 LGHNA and CDR2 YSLEER. V lost 1 base and J lost 0, with 15 bases in between. CDR3 protein: CASSQGGWSSYQETQYF. CDR3 bases: TGCGCCAGCAGCCAAGGGGGGTGGTCCTCGTACCAAGAGACCCAGTACTTC.

CDR3 sequence reads: CSVVVSGDTQYF. The CDR3, as DNA: TGCAGCGTTGTAGTTAGTGGGGATACGCAGTATTTT. The chain couples TRBV29-1 to TRBJ2-3; D gene ambiguous. Germline assignment: CDR1 SQVTM and CDR2 ANQGSEA. V was pared by 4 bases and J by 6 bases, with 11 bases between. The CDR3 consists of 12 residues.

V and J are TRBV9 and TRBJ1-2; possible D gene TRBD1, 6 bases. V shed 0 bases and J shed 8 bases, with 11 bases lying between them. The V gene's germline CDR1 is SGDLS and CDR2 YYNGEE. The CDR3 sequence is 13 residues long. CDR3 sequence (DNA): TGTGCCAGCAGCGTAGTCACAGGGAGCGGCTACACCTTC. Translation gives CASSVVTGSGYTF.

The chain joins TRBV7-8 to TRBJ1-4, with 9 bases lining up with TRBD1. Germline V lookup: CDR1 SGHVS, CDR2 FQNEAQ. The CDR3 loop spans 14 amino acids. V gave up 5 bases and J gave up 8 bases; unmatched junction bases: 6. This CDR3 reads CASSRIGTGEKLFF. The CDR3 coding sequence is TGTGCCAGCAGCCGCATCGGGACAGGGGAAAAACTGTTTTTT.

CDR3 loop: CATQRNTEAFF. The CDR3 nucleotides are TGTGCCACTCAGAGGAACACTGAAGCTTTCTTT. The V gene is TRBV28, the J gene TRBJ1-1; D is uncertain. The CDR3 length is 11 residues. The germline V gene has CDR1 MDHEN and CDR2 SYDVKM. Trimming shortened V by 10 bases and J by 1 base, and 7 bases separated the two germline ends.

This rearrangement joins TRBV10-1 to TRBJ2-5; 7 bases align to TRBD1. The CDR3 contains 14 residues. V shed 0 bases, J shed 9 bases, and the junction held 7 bases outside the gene matches. Per germline, CDR1 WNHNN and CDR2 SYGVQD (reference sequence). For the CDR3, the DNA is TGCGCCAGCAGTGAGTCCGGGACAGCCCGGGCCCAGTACTTC. This codes for CASSESGTARAQYF.

The chain carries TRBV6-6 and TRBJ2-3, with 15 bases lining up with TRBD2. Per germline, CDR1 MNHNY and CDR2 SVGAGI (reference sequence). The CDR3 length is 16 residues. V dropped 6 bases and J dropped 6; count of bases not matched to a gene: 7. The chain's CDR3 is CASSPGLAGGPDTQYF. For the CDR3, the DNA is TGTGCCAGCAGCCCAGGACTAGCGGGGGGGCCGGATACGCAGTATTTT.

This clone was observed a few times. The chain has TRBV4-1 and TRBJ2-2; 8 bases align to TRBD1. The CDR3 is made up of 15 amino acids. Germline CDR1 reads MGHRA; CDR2 reads YSYEKL. The ends lost 0 bases at V and 7 bases at J; junction bases unmatched: 4. CDR3 amino acids: CASSQDGDRLGELFF. The CDR3 DNA sequence: TGCGCCAGCAGCCAAGATGGGGACAGGCTCGGGGAGCTGTTTTTT.

This chain connects TRBV11-2 to TRBJ1-5, with 8 bases lining up with TRBD1. This CDR3 is built from 13 residues. CDR1 and CDR2 (germline): SGHAT, FQNNGV. Trimming at V came to 4 bases and at J to 7 bases, leaving 3 bases not matched to a gene. In nucleotides, the CDR3 is TGTGCCAGCAGCTGGTCAGGGGGCCAGCCCCAGCATTTT. Its translation is CASSWSGGQPQHF.

This clone was observed a handful of times. The chain couples TRBV5-1 to TRBJ2-3; 10 bases line up with TRBD2. Trimming took 7 bases from V and 2 from J; bases not matched to a gene: 10. Germline V CDR1 and CDR2: SGHRS, YFSETQ. CDR3 length equals 16 residues. CDR3 region: CASREAGGDFTDTQYF. CDR3 DNA sequence: TGCGCCAGCCGCGAAGCGGGGGGGGACTTCACAGATACGCAGTATTTT.

The chain couples TRBV30 to TRBJ1-4, with D unresolved. CDR1 is GTSNPN, CDR2 SVGIG, per germline (reference sequence). V lost 2 bases and J 7 bases, leaving 11 bases between the germline ends. This CDR3 contains 13 residues. The CDR3 DNA sequence: TGTGCCTGGAGTTTGGGAAATCCTGAAAAACTGTTTTTT. Translation: CAWSLGNPEKLFF. The variable domain in full, with the rest retrieved from reference TRBV30 and TRBJ1-4, is SQTIHQWPATLVQPVGSPLSLECTVEGTSNPNLYWYRQAAGRGLQLLFYSVGIGQISSEVPQNLSASRPQDRQFILSSKKLLLSDSGFYLCAWSLGNPEKLFFGSGTQLSVL.

The chain recombines TRBV11-2 with TRBJ1-2; 9 bases are a match to TRBD1. The trim removed 0 bases at V and 8 bases at J, leaving 10 bases unmatched. The CDR3 is 16 residues long. Germline V gives CDR1 SGHAT, CDR2 FQNNGV. The CDR3 DNA sequence: TGTGCCAGCAGCTTAGATTGGACAGGGGATAGAGGGGGCTACACCTTC. Protein product: CASSLDWTGDRGGYTF.

The gene calls are TRBV5-1 and TRBJ2-7; a weak D match, TRBD2 (5 bases). The V gene's germline CDR1 is SGHRS and CDR2 YFSETQ. The V end was cut by 0 bases, the J end by 6 bases, with 10 bases between. The CDR3 spans 13 residues. CDR3 nucleotide sequence: TGCGCCAGCAGCTTGGCCGGGGTCGCCGAGCAGTACTTC. It translates to CASSLAGVAEQYF.

The chain joins TRBV11-2 to TRBJ1-2; the match to TRBD1 covers 8 bases. The CDR3 is made up of 15 amino acids. Germline V gene lookup returns CDR1 SGHAT and CDR2 FQNNGV. The V and J ends lost 0 bases and 4 bases, in that order; junction bases with no gene match: 4. The CDR3 loop reads CASSLETGVVYGYTF. DNA of the CDR3: TGTGCCAGCAGCTTAGAGACAGGGGTGGTCTATGGCTACACCTTC.

This clone occurred once. The chain is built from TRBV18 and TRBJ2-3; the D is unclear. The CDR3 runs to 13 residues. Trimming removed 3 bases from V and 3 bases from J, with 7 bases in between. Germline loops: CDR1 KGHSH, CDR2 LQKENI. DNA for the CDR3: TGTGCCAGCTCACCCATTAGGACAGATACGCAGTATTTT. It translates to CASSPIRTDTQYF.

This clone was picked up one time. V gene TRBV7-2 combines with J gene TRBJ1-6; tentative D call: TRBD1 (6 bases). The CDR3 totals 15 residues. V lost 1 base and J 10 bases, leaving 14 bases between the germline ends. The germline V gene has CDR1 SGHTA and CDR2 FQGNSA. CDR3 amino acids: CASSLGPGAESPLHF. The CDR3 DNA reads TGTGCCAGCAGCTTAGGCCCGGGGGCGGAATCACCCCTCCACTTT.

The genes are TRBV28 and TRBJ2-3; TRBD2 aligns across 7 bases. V lost 5 bases to trimming and J lost 2 bases; unmatched junction nucleotides: 7. The germline CDR1 and CDR2 sequences are MDHEN and SYDVKM. This CDR3 has 15 amino acids. The CDR3 nucleotides are TGTGCCAGCAGTCCTGGACTAGTCCCCACAGATACGCAGTATTTT. Protein: CASSPGLVPTDTQYF.